This passage covers 25 T cell receptor beta chains from one sample sequenced in a study of T-cell memory formation after mild COVID-19. One entry per CDR3 protein, called by TCRdb with MiXCR from the 5' RACE reads. The profile shows over 300,000 distinct CDR3 sequences, 20% to 25% of them singletons. What was sequenced was PBMCs or a T cell subset sorted from them (not recorded which). These receptors all come from a man aged 18 to 29 who had mild COVID-19 (a few samples of this study predate the infection). Cell type and time point are not known.

This clonotype was found a few times. The genes are TRBV20-1 and TRBJ1-5, with D hard to call. Per the germline V gene, CDR1 is DFQATT and CDR2 is SNEGSKA (reference sequence). This CDR3 contains 15 residues. Trimming removed 4 bases at V and 0 bases at J, with 13 bases between. The CDR3 DNA is TGCAGTGCTATAGGAGGGTCGTATAGCAATCAGCCCCAGCATTTT. Amino acids: CSAIGGSYSNQPQHF.

This clonotype occurred many times. V is TRBV11-1 and J is TRBJ2-4; 9 bases agree with TRBD1. Germline CDR1 SGHAT, CDR2 FQDESV (reference sequence). This CDR3 spans 15 amino acids. Losses at the gene ends were 4 bases for V and 4 bases for J; bases not matched to a gene: 5. The CDR3 reads CASSSSQGAKNIQYF. The CDR3 nucleotides are TGTGCCAGCAGCTCCTCACAGGGGGCGAAAAACATTCAGTACTTC.

This CDR3 reads CASSRRVTGYTF. The CDR3 DNA reads TGTGCCAGCAGTCGCAGGGTTACCGGCTACACCTTC. This chain uses TRBV12-3 or TRBV12-4 with TRBJ1-2, with a possible D match to TRBD1 (5 bases). CDR3 length equals 12 residues. Trimming cost V 5 bases and J 8 bases, with 12 bases left between them.

V is TRBV5-1 and J is TRBJ1-3; perhaps TRBD1 as D (6 bases). CDR3 size: 14 residues. V lost 3 bases and J 4 bases, leaving 11 bases between the germline ends. Germline CDR1 and CDR2: SGHRS and YFSETQ. The CDR3 region is CASSSRGTGNTIYF. In nucleotides, the CDR3 is TGCGCCAGCAGCTCCAGGGGTACCGGAAACACCATATATTTT.

This chain uses TRBV7-9 with TRBJ2-7; 10 positions match TRBD1. The CDR3 consists of 14 residues. Germline V gene data show CDR1 as SEHNR and CDR2 as FQNEAQ (reference sequence). V lost 4 bases and J lost 5; bases outside the gene matches: 5. The CDR3 coding sequence is TGTGCCAGCAGCTGGGGACAGGGGATAAACGAGCAGTACGTC. This translates into CASSWGQGINEQYV.

The sample holds many counts of this clonotype. The chain joins TRBV2 to TRBJ1-2, with D unclear. The CDR3 runs 11 residues. CDR1 is SNHLY and CDR2 is FYNNEI in the germline V gene. V was shortened by 3 bases and J by 5 bases, with 4 bases between the two germline ends. CDR3 nucleotides: TGTGCCAGCAGTGACTGGTATGGCTACACCTTC. It translates to CASSDWYGYTF.

The gene calls are TRBV12-3 or TRBV12-4 and TRBJ2-1, with a weak D call TRBD1 (5 bases). The CDR3 contains 13 residues. V was shortened by 3 bases and J by 9 bases, with 12 bases between the two germline ends. This chain's CDR3 is CASSLYGQGEQFF. CDR3 nucleotide sequence: TGTGCCAGCAGTTTGTATGGGCAGGGTGAGCAGTTCTTC.

The chain is built from TRBV5-1 and TRBJ2-5; D assignment may be TRBD1 or TRBD2 (5 bases each). The CDR3 spans 14 residues. In germline, CDR1 is SGHRS, CDR2 YFSETQ. The germline V and J ends were trimmed by 4 bases and 2 bases, with 12 bases remaining between them. This chain's CDR3 is CASSGGPPQETQYF. CDR3 in DNA: TGCGCCAGCAGCGGGGGACCACCGCAAGAGACCCAGTACTTC.

This clonotype showed up just a few times. The chain carries TRBV7-2 and TRBJ1-3; D is ambiguous. Germline lookup yields CDR1 SGHTA and CDR2 FQGNSA. The CDR3 consists of 17 residues. V was shortened by 1 base and J by 0 bases, with 13 bases between the two germline ends. CDR3 nucleotides: TGTGCCAGCAGCTTAGACAGCCCTAGGTCCTCTGGAAACACCATATATTTT. Translated: CASSLDSPRSSGNTIYF.

V usage is TRBV7-6 and J usage is TRBJ2-1; TRBD2 might be the D (6 bases). CDR1 is SGHVS and CDR2 is FNYEAQ in the germline V gene. The V end lost 3 bases, the J end lost 14 bases, and 20 bases lay between the germline ends. This CDR3 contains 14 residues. The CDR3 DNA sequence: TGTGCCAGCAGCTTGCCCTCTCAGCGGGTGGGCAAGTTCTTC. Protein sequence: CASSLPSQRVGKFF.

In its sample, this clonotype was seen a few times. This chain joins TRBV7-2 and TRBJ2-3; D gene ambiguous. Trimming removed 1 base from V and 0 bases from J, with 11 bases in between. The CDR3 has 16 amino acids. The V gene's germline CDR1 is SGHTA and CDR2 FQGNSA. The CDR3 protein is CASSLVSTQSTDTQYF. CDR3 bases: TGTGCCAGCAGCTTAGTGTCTACTCAAAGCACAGATACGCAGTATTTT.

There are many counts of this clonotype. The chain employs TRBV20-1 and TRBJ2-3, with a possible D match to TRBD2 (5 bases). The CDR3 spans 12 residues. Trimming removed 3 bases from V and 10 bases from J, with 14 bases in between. Germline CDR1 reads DFQATT; CDR2 reads SNEGSKA (reference sequence). The CDR3 coding sequence is TGCAGTGCTAGTAAGGGAGTAAGAGCGCAGTATTTT. Amino acid sequence: CSASKGVRAQYF.

This sequence joins TRBV9 and TRBJ2-3, with 10 bases fitting TRBD2. J was trimmed by 4 bases and V by 0 bases; bases with no gene match: 11. The CDR3 runs to 18 residues. Germline CDR1 reads SGDLS; CDR2 reads YYNGEE. The CDR3 protein is CASSVESGGAMFADTQYF. CDR3 sequence (DNA): TGTGCCAGCAGCGTAGAGAGCGGGGGGGCCATGTTTGCAGATACGCAGTATTTT. Full variable domain (outside the CDR3, taken from reference TRBV9 and TRBJ2-3): DSGVTQTPKHLITATGQRVTLRCSPRSGDLSVYWYQQSLDQGLQFLIQYYNGEERAKGNILERFSAQQFPDLHSELNLSSLELGDSALYFCASSVESGGAMFADTQYFGPGTRLTVL.

This chain connects TRBV29-1 to TRBJ2-6; the D gene is possibly TRBD1 (7 bases). Germline loops: CDR1 SQVTM, CDR2 ANQGSEA. The germline V and J ends were trimmed by 7 bases and 0 bases, with 13 bases remaining between them. The CDR3 has 15 amino acids. The CDR3 DNA reads TGCAGCGCCCAGGGGGGCACCTCTGGGGCCAACGTCCTGACTTTC. Translating gives CSAQGGTSGANVLTF.

The chain employs TRBV7-9 and TRBJ1-3; D uncertain. V was cut by 6 bases and J by 6 bases, with 6 bases left in between. The germline V gene encodes CDR1 SEHNR and CDR2 FQNEAQ (reference sequence). The CDR3 loop spans 11 amino acids. Here the CDR3 reads CASRASNTIYF. The DNA for the CDR3 is TGTGCCAGCAGGGCGTCAAACACCATATATTTT. The variable domain in full, with the rest retrieved from reference TRBV7-9 and TRBJ1-3, is DTGVSQNPRHKITKRGQNVTFRCDPISEHNRLYWYRQTLGQGPEFLTYFQNEAQLEKSRLLSDRFSAERPKGSFSTLEIQRTEQGDSAMYLCASRASNTIYFGEGSWLTVV.

The gene calls are TRBV4-1 and TRBJ1-2; 9 nucleotides line up with TRBD1. The germline V gene encodes CDR1 MGHRA and CDR2 YSYEKL. The CDR3 spans 19 residues. The V segment lost 0 bases and the J segment 2 bases; nucleotides outside the gene matches: 13. The CDR3 DNA reads TGCGCCAGCAGCCAAGAAAGATGGGGCGGACAGGGGAAAAACTATGGCTACACCTTC. Residues: CASSQERWGGQGKNYGYTF.

In this sample, this clonotype turned up a few times. The chain links TRBV12-3 or TRBV12-4 to TRBJ2-5; 7 bases map to TRBD2. The CDR3 spans 14 residues. J lost 5 bases, V lost 5 bases, and 8 bases had no gene match. CDR3 loop: CASSTVGGWETQYF. The CDR3 bases are TGTGCCAGCAGTACCGTGGGAGGGTGGGAGACCCAGTACTTC.

The chain employs TRBV5-6 and TRBJ1-4; maybe TRBD1 (6 bases). Germline CDR1 reads SGHDT; CDR2 reads YYEEEE. Trimming left V 2 bases short and J 7 bases short, with 9 bases between. The CDR3 runs to 13 residues. This CDR3 is CASSFAGAEKLFF. The CDR3, as DNA: TGTGCCAGCAGCTTTGCAGGGGCTGAAAAACTGTTTTTT.

This clonotype turned up a few times. The rearrangement joins TRBV6-6 to TRBJ2-3; either TRBD1 or TRBD2 may supply D (6 bases each). The CDR3 extends over 16 amino acids. The V end lost 6 bases, the J end lost 0 bases, and 16 bases lay between the germline ends. Germline assignment: CDR1 MNHNY and CDR2 SVGAGI (reference sequence). Here the CDR3 reads CASRAYGGLSTDTQYF. The CDR3 DNA is TGTGCCAGCAGAGCGTACGGGGGCCTTAGCACAGATACGCAGTATTTT.

This clonotype was counted a few times. This chain uses TRBV18 with TRBJ1-2; D is perhaps TRBD1 (5 bases). Germline V gene lookup returns CDR1 KGHSH and CDR2 LQKENI. V was cut by 3 bases and J by 0 bases, with 11 bases left in between. The CDR3 is made up of 15 amino acids. CDR3 amino acids: CASSPMQGANYGYTF. CDR3 nucleotides: TGTGCCAGCTCACCGATGCAGGGAGCTAACTATGGCTACACCTTC.

The chain combines TRBV3-1 with TRBJ1-3; D not certain. V was clipped by 1 base and J by 9 bases, with 7 bases between them. Germline V gene data show CDR1 as LGHDT and CDR2 as YNNKEL (reference sequence). The CDR3 covers 12 residues. The CDR3 DNA follows: TGTGCCAGCAGCCAAGGGGTTGGCACCATATATTTT. Translation gives CASSQGVGTIYF. Using reference TRBV3-1 and TRBJ1-3 for the parts outside the CDR3, the full variable domain is DTAVSQTPKYLVTQMGNDKSIKCEQNLGHDTMYWYKQDSKKFLKIMFSYNNKELIINETVPNRFSPKSPDKAHLNLHINSLELGDSAVYFCASSQGVGTIYFGEGSWLTVV.

This clonotype was detected ten times or more. The chain combines TRBV9 with TRBJ2-1; D not certain. The germline CDR1 and CDR2 sequences are SGDLS and YYNGEE. Deletions cut 0 bases from V and 4 bases from J, with 2 bases between. This CDR3 region has 12 residues. The CDR3 here is CASSVGYNEQFF. CDR3 DNA sequence: TGTGCCAGCAGCGTAGGGTACAATGAGCAGTTCTTC.

The J gene is TRBJ2-4, the V gene TRBV9; TRBD1 is a possible D gene (6 bases). V gave up 3 bases and J gave up 12 bases, with 22 bases separating them. Germline V lookup: CDR1 SGDLS, CDR2 YYNGEE. The CDR3 runs 15 residues. The CDR3 protein is CASSASGDQFGYQYF. The CDR3 DNA is TGTGCCAGCAGCGCCTCAGGGGACCAATTTGGGTATCAGTACTTC.

This chain's CDR3 is CAISEKFSGDTDTQYF. CDR3 bases: TGTGCCATCAGTGAGAAGTTTAGCGGGGACACAGATACGCAGTATTTT. The rearrangement links TRBV10-3 to TRBJ2-3; 8 bases are a match to TRBD2. The CDR3 consists of 16 residues. CDR1 and CDR2 from the germline V gene are ENHRY and SYGVKD. V shed 2 bases and J 2 bases; nucleotides not matched to a gene: 6.

CDR3 bases: TGTGCCAGCAGCTTACTGCAAGGGGGCACCGGGGAGCTGTTTTTT. It yields the protein CASSLLQGGTGELFF. The V and J genes are TRBV7-6 and TRBJ2-2; D possibly corresponds to TRBD1 (6 bases). The length of the CDR3 is 15 residues. Trimming took 2 bases from V and 4 from J, leaving 11 bases between them. The germline CDR1 and CDR2 sequences are SGHVS and FNYEAQ. Full variable domain (rest looked up from reference TRBV7-6 and TRBJ2-2): GAGVSQSPRYKVTKRGQDVALRCDPISGHVSLYWYRQALGQGPEFLTYFNYEAQQDKSGLPNDRFSAERPEGSISTLTIQRTEQRDSAMYRCASSLLQGGTGELFFGEGSRLTVL.